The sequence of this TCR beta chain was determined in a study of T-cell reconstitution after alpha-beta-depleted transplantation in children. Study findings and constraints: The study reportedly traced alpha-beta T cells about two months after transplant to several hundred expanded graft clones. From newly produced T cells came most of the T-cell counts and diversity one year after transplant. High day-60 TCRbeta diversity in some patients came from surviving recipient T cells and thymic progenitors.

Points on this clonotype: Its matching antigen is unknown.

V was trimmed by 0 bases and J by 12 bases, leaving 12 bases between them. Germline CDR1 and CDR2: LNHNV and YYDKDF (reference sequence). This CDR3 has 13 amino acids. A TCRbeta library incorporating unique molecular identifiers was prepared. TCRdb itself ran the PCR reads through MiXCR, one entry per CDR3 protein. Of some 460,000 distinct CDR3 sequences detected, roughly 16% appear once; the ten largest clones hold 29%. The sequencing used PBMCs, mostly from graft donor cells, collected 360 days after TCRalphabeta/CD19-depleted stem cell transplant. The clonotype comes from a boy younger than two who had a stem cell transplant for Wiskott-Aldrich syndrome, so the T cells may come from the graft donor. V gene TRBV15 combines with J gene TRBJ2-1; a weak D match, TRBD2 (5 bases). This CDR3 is CATSRDMSGLQFF. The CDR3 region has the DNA TGTGCCACCAGCAGAGATATGAGCGGACTGCAGTTCTTC.